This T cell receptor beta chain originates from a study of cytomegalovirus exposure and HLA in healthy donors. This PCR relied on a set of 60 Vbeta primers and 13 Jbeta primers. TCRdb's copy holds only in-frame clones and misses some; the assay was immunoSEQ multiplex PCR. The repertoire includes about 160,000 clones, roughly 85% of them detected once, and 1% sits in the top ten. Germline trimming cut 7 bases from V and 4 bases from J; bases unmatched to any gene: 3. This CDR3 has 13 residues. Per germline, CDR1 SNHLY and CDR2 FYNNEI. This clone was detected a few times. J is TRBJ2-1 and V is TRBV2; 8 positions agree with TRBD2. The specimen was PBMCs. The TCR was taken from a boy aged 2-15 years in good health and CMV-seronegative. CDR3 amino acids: CASIRGGYNEQFF. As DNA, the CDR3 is TGTGCCAGCATCCGGGGGGGATACAATGAGCAGTTCTTC.